This T cell receptor (beta chain) was documented in a study of blood T cells in healthy people across ages (dated by TCRdb to about 2015). Looking at the study overall: In model experiments, template switching captured about one uniquely barcoded TCR beta cDNA molecule for every two T cells. Age-related changes in TCR beta repertoire diversity were measured in the study by deep sequencing normalized with unique cDNA molecular identifiers. Two additional independent replicas of 1 million unique cDNA reads from the same blood draw were analyzed for two donors (one aged 18 to 30 and one aged 80 or older). Donors were grouped into four age groups: young (average roughly 17 years), middle-aged (roughly 40), aged (about 60) and long-lived (about 89). To avoid experimental bias, donors of different ages were spread randomly across the sequencing lanes.

The 39 donors, aged roughly 6 to 100 years, were systemically healthy Caucasian individuals from Russia. Each donor gave around 9.8 milliliters of peripheral blood, collected into EDTA-treated Vacutainer tubes. Ficoll-Paque density-gradient centrifugation was used to isolate PBMCs, with at least 7 million per sample. Total RNA, at least 5 micrograms per sample, was extracted from PBMCs with Trizol reagent. The percentages of naive CD45RAhigh/CD27high T cells were determined by flow cytometry on a PBMC aliquot from every donor. The research as a whole found: Observed TCR beta diversity correlated strongly with the percentage of naive T cells measured by flow cytometry. Compared with the aged group, more naive CD4+ T cells, fewer expanded clones and increased TCR diversity were shown by the long-lived group, suggesting age selection. Conclusive comparison of naive and antigen-experienced compartments was prevented by the profiling of bulk unsorted PBMCs. Because the CMV infection status of the donors was unknown, age-related changes in expanded clonotypes may potentially have been confounded. Observed TCR beta diversity per million T cells fell roughly linearly with age, and a significant reduction was already apparent by age roughly 40. Estimates of total diversity from one million sequenced T cells were regarded as lower bounds and underestimates.

A word on this clonotype: Its target antigen remains unknown. Base-call qualities are not available, and no considerably larger clone is one nucleotide away.

The library was made by 5' RACE. For sequencing, an Illumina HiSeq 2500 was employed. The second PCR ran for roughly 6 to 11 cycles and used a J-beta primer mix along with a sample-barcoded 5' primer. A unique molecular identifier was introduced onto each TCR beta cDNA molecule by a template-switch 5' adaptor carrying 12 random nucleotides. At least 2.5 million CDR3-containing paired-end reads were obtained from each sample. The Mint cDNA synthesis kit, primed by a TRBC-specific oligonucleotide, was used to synthesize first-strand cDNA from all RNA. All cDNA was treated with uracil-DNA glycosylase and then went through a first 18-cycle PCR with the universal primers M1SS and BC2_uni_R. As for how the authors treated the data: For normalization, 1 million high-quality reads, each with a distinct molecular identifier, were randomly selected from each sample. Reads sharing molecular identifiers were discarded rather than binned into consensus sequences. MiTCR, set to a Q25 quality threshold and the strictest error-elimination algorithm, was used for CDR3 identification, clonotype clustering and error correction. Lower-bound total TCR beta diversity was estimated with a nonparametric unseen species model using Euler transformation. Through fastp at Q25 and MiXCR, TCRdb rebuilt clones from the public reads, retaining in-frame beta chains. Rows are combined by CDR3 protein, so each entry shows the most common genes and DNA. None of the V and J calls come from the authors' own analysis; TCRdb made them. The sample table lists approximately 1,000,000 distinct CDR3 sequences, 35% to 45% of them with a count of one. The ten largest account for about an eighth of the sample.

CDR1 and CDR2 (DFQATT, SNEGSKA) derive from the germline V gene (reference sequence). From its cysteine to its phenylalanine, the CDR3 spans 14 amino acids. The CDR3 DNA has 42 bases and is translated from base 1. Germline trimming: 8 bases from V, 7 bases from J; junction bases outside gene matches: 14. Material for sequencing was blood. This receptor was obtained from a man younger than 35 in good health. The chain uses TRBV20-1 and TRBJ1-2, with 9 bases in between that match TRBD1. The CDR3 amino acid sequence is: CSSPEVDRGFGYTF. The sequenced DNA: TGCAGTTCGCCCGAGGTTGACAGGGGGTTTGGCTACACCTTC.